Presented here are 19 T cell receptor beta chains from one specimen sequenced in a study of T cell repertoires in cytomegalovirus infection. The antigens of these receptors remain unknown. TCRdb fed the reads into MiXCR, producing one record per CDR3 protein. The table shows hundreds of thousands of distinct CDR3 sequences, with 25% to 40% occurring only once. Sequenced here: cultured CD8+ T cells from PBMCs, sampled from culture after CMV antigen stimulation. The receptor source for this set is a human donor in good health (CMV status not recorded). Some clones in this sample may be carry-over from other donors' samples.

This clonotype was found many times. This CDR3 is CASSQDVQGGHTIYF. The CDR3 DNA is TGCGCCAGCAGCCAAGACGTCCAGGGTGGCCACACCATATATTTT. The chain carries TRBV4-3 and TRBJ1-3; possible D gene TRBD1, 5 bases. Germline V gene sequence: CDR1 LGHNA, CDR2 YSLEER. The CDR3 extends over 15 amino acids. V gave up 0 bases and J gave up 8 bases, with 14 bases separating them.

With regard to this clonotype: Since a much larger clone is just one base distant, this may be a read error. The chain employs TRBV7-8 and TRBJ2-1; tentatively, D is TRBD1 (6 bases). The CDR3 is 15 amino acids. Germline assignment: CDR1 SGHVS and CDR2 FQNEAQ. The CDR3 reads CANSLETGHYNEQFF. CDR3 sequence (DNA): TGTGCCAACAGCTTAGAGACAGGACACTACAATGAGCAGTTCTTC.

This clonotype was observed a few times. The CDR3 DNA reads as TGTGCCAGCAGCTTCAGGGATTTGGCGGATGGCACCGGGGAGCTGTTTTTT. It is translated as CASSFRDLADGTGELFF. The rearrangement joins TRBV7-9 to TRBJ2-2; weak D call: TRBD1 (5 bases). CDR3 length: 17 residues. V was cut by 3 bases and J by 4 bases, with 18 bases left in between. From germline, CDR1 is SEHNR and CDR2 FQNEAQ (reference sequence).

The gene calls are TRBV4-1 and TRBJ2-2; 13 nucleotides line up with TRBD2. CDR3 length: 15 amino acids. With V trimmed by 6 bases and J by 5 bases, 3 bases remained unmatched. Germline V lookup: CDR1 MGHRA, CDR2 YSYEKL. CDR3 sequence (DNA): TGCGCCAGCAGGGTGGGACTAGCGGGGACCGGGGAGCTGTTTTTT. Its protein is CASRVGLAGTGELFF.

This chain links TRBV5-4 with TRBJ1-1; a weak D match, TRBD1 (6 bases). Germline assignment: CDR1 SGHNT and CDR2 YYREEE (reference sequence). The CDR3 is 13 residues long. V was shortened by 4 bases and J by 3 bases, with 10 bases between the two germline ends. The CDR3 here is CASSKQGYTEAFF. In DNA, the CDR3 is TGTGCCAGCAGCAAGCAGGGGTACACTGAAGCTTTCTTT.

The chain couples TRBV28 to TRBJ2-5; the match to TRBD2 covers 11 bases. Looked up from germline, CDR1 is MDHEN and CDR2 is SYDVKM. Unmatched junction bases numbered 8, after V lost 6 bases and J lost 5 bases. CDR3 length equals 15 residues. CDR3 residues: CASSYSGGARETQYF. The CDR3 DNA sequence: TGTGCCAGCAGCTATAGCGGGGGGGCCCGGGAGACCCAGTACTTC. Full variable domain (outside the CDR3, taken from reference TRBV28 and TRBJ2-5): DVKVTQSSRYLVKRTGEKVFLECVQDMDHENMFWYRQDPGLGLRLIYFSYDVKMKEKGDIPEGYSVSREKKERFSLILESASTNQTSMYLCASSYSGGARETQYFGPGTRLLVL.

The table lists this clonotype with many counts. The chain is built from TRBV19 and TRBJ2-3; 8 nucleotides align to TRBD1. J lost 5 bases, V lost 4 bases, and 8 bases had no gene match. Germline lookup yields CDR1 LNHDA and CDR2 SQIVND (reference sequence). This CDR3 spans 15 amino acids. CDR3: CASSTADRERDTQYF. DNA for the CDR3: TGTGCCAGTAGTACGGCGGACAGGGAGAGAGATACGCAGTATTTT.

This chain connects TRBV27 to TRBJ2-2, with D unresolved. Germline assignment: CDR1 MNHEY and CDR2 SMNVEV (reference sequence). V was clipped by 2 bases and J by 5 bases, with 9 bases between them. The CDR3 runs to 14 residues. The CDR3 DNA follows: TGTGCCAGCAGTTTAGTCTGGAGAACCGGGGAGCTGTTTTTT. Its translation is CASSLVWRTGELFF.

The rearrangement uses TRBV29-1 and TRBJ2-7; tentative D call: TRBD1 (6 bases). V lost 4 bases and J 6 bases, leaving 19 bases between the germline ends. This CDR3 has 14 amino acids. Germline CDR1 is SQVTM and CDR2 is ANQGSEA. This CDR3 reads CSVGPRDTVGEQYF. The CDR3 DNA reads as TGCAGCGTTGGCCCCCGGGACACCGTTGGCGAGCAGTACTTC.

At least ten counts were recorded for this clonotype. The chain links TRBV11-2 to TRBJ2-3; maybe TRBD2 (5 bases). Trimming left V 5 bases short and J 2 bases short, with 20 bases between. Germline CDR1 is SGHAT and CDR2 is FQNNGV. The CDR3 contains 17 residues. The CDR3 protein is CASSPGGVASFTDTQYF. In DNA form, the CDR3 reads TGTGCCAGCAGCCCCGGAGGAGTAGCGAGTTTCACAGATACGCAGTATTTT.

This clonotype was picked up many times. This chain connects TRBV7-2 to TRBJ1-2, with TRBD1 as a possible D gene (5 bases). CDR1 is SGHTA and CDR2 is FQGNSA in the germline V gene. V was cut by 1 base and J by 4 bases, with 16 bases left in between. The CDR3 totals 16 residues. CDR3 sequence (DNA): TGTGCCAGCAGCTTAGGGGGGTCGGGCGGCGGCTATGGCTACACCTTC. It encodes CASSLGGSGGGYGYTF.

In this sample, this clonotype turned up a few times. The rearrangement joins TRBV4-1 to TRBJ1-4; 7 bases are a match to TRBD1. V gave up 0 bases and J gave up 4 bases; unmatched junction bases: 2. Germline values: CDR1 MGHRA, CDR2 YSYEKL. There are 15 residues in the CDR3. CDR3 protein: CASSQDTGVNEKLFF. The CDR3 coding sequence is TGCGCCAGCAGCCAAGATACAGGGGTTAATGAAAAACTGTTTTTT.

This sequence joins TRBV6-1 and TRBJ1-1; TRBD1 might be the D (5 bases). The V and J ends lost 2 bases and 11 bases respectively, with 15 bases between them. Per the germline V gene, CDR1 is MNHNS and CDR2 is SASEGT. The CDR3 spans 13 residues. Written as DNA, the CDR3 is TGTGCCAGCAGTGAACCGACAGACTTCTCGGCTTTCTTT. It encodes CASSEPTDFSAFF.

The J gene is TRBJ2-7, the V gene TRBV6-2 or TRBV6-3; D may be TRBD2 (6 bases). Germline values: CDR1 MNHEY, CDR2 SVGEGT. V lost 8 bases to trimming and J lost 4 bases, with 15 bases between them. There are 13 residues in the CDR3. The CDR3 here is CASGRGYAYEQYV. In DNA form, the CDR3 reads TGTGCCAGCGGCCGGGGGTACGCTTACGAGCAGTACGTC.

The sample holds many counts of this clonotype. This sequence joins TRBV7-2 and TRBJ1-6; possibly TRBD1 for D (5 bases). The CDR3 has 17 amino acids. Germline assignment: CDR1 SGHTA and CDR2 FQGNSA. V was trimmed by 0 bases and J by 4 bases, leaving 13 bases between them. The chain's CDR3 is CASSLAWGAGYNSPLHF. The CDR3 DNA reads TGTGCCAGCAGCTTAGCATGGGGCGCGGGGTATAATTCACCCCTCCACTTT.

The CDR3 here is CASIDPKNTGELFF. CDR3 nucleotide sequence: TGCGCCAGCATTGATCCCAAGAACACCGGGGAGCTGTTTTTT. The rearrangement links TRBV10-2 to TRBJ2-2, with unresolved D. The V gene's germline CDR1 is WSHSY and CDR2 SAAADI. V lost 7 bases and J lost 1, with 10 bases in between. The CDR3 spans 14 residues.

This clonotype was detected only a few times. The chain recombines TRBV7-2 with TRBJ1-2; D might be TRBD1 (5 bases). In germline, CDR1 is SGHTA, CDR2 FQGNSA. The CDR3 sequence is 15 residues long. The germline V and J ends were trimmed by 0 bases and 3 bases, with 11 bases remaining between them. DNA of the CDR3: TGTGCCAGCAGCTTAGCGTCGGGGGACTACTATGGCTACACCTTC. Its translation is CASSLASGDYYGYTF.

V usage is TRBV27 and J usage is TRBJ2-2; a possible D gene is TRBD2 (6 bases). V lost 7 bases, J lost 3 bases, and 15 bases lay in between. Germline CDR1 reads MNHEY; CDR2 reads SMNVEV (reference sequence). CDR3 size: 15 residues. The CDR3 loop reads CASTPGVGYTGELFF. CDR3 bases: TGTGCCAGCACCCCGGGAGTCGGCTACACCGGGGAGCTGTTTTTT.

This sequence joins TRBV7-6 and TRBJ2-1, with TRBD2 matching over 9 bases. Germline CDR1 SGHVS, CDR2 FNYEAQ. The CDR3 consists of 20 residues. Trimming took 2 bases from V and 0 from J; bases not matched to a gene: 14. CDR3 loop: CASSLSLIAGALSSYNEQFF. The CDR3 DNA follows: TGTGCCAGCAGCTTAAGTTTAATAGCGGGGGCCTTAAGCTCCTACAATGAGCAGTTCTTC.